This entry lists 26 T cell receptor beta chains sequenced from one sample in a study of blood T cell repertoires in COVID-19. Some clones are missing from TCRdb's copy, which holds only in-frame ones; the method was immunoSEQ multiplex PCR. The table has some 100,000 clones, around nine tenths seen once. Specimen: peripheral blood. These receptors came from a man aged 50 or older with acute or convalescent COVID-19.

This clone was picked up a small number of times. CDR3 coding DNA: TGCAGTGCTAGTAGTCTAGCGGGAGCGCGGGAGCAGTACTTC. Translated: CSASSLAGAREQYF. The gene calls are TRBV20-1 and TRBJ2-7, with TRBD2 matching 10 bases. V shed 3 bases and J 7 bases; nucleotides not matched to a gene: 9. This CDR3 has 14 residues. Germline-derived CDR1 and CDR2 are DFQATT and SNEGSKA (reference sequence).

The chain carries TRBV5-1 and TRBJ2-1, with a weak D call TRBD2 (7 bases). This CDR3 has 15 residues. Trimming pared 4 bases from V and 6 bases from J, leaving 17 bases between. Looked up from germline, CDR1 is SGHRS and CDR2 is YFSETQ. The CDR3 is CASSPGLGGGNEQFF. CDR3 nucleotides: TGCGCCAGCAGCCCCGGACTAGGAGGGGGCAATGAGCAGTTCTTC.

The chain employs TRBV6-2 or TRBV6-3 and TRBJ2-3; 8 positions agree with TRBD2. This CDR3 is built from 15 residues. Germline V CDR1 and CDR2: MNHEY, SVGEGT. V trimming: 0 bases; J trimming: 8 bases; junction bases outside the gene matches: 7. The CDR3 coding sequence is TGTGCCAGCAGTTACTCAGGCAGCGGGAGCGGTACGCAGTATTTT. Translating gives CASSYSGSGSGTQYF.

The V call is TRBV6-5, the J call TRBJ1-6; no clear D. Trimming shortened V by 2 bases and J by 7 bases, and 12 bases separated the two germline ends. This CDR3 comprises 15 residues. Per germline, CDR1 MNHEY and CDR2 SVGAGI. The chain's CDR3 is CASSYVDSSNSPLHF. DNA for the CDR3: TGTGCCAGCAGTTACGTGGACTCCTCAAATTCACCCCTCCACTTT.

The CDR3 loop is CSVEAEEQETQYF. DNA for the CDR3: TGCAGCGTTGAGGCGGAGGAACAAGAGACCCAGTACTTC. The V call is TRBV29-1, the J call TRBJ2-5; perhaps TRBD2 as D (5 bases). Looked up from germline, CDR1 is SQVTM and CDR2 is ANQGSEA. V shed 3 bases and J shed 2 bases, with 10 bases lying between them. This CDR3 comprises 13 residues. Filled out from reference TRBV29-1 and TRBJ2-5, the complete variable domain reads SAVISQKPSRDICQRGTSLTIQCQVDSQVTMMFWYRQQPGQSLTLIATANQGSEATYESGFVIDKFPISRPNLTFSTLTVSNMSPEDSSIYLCSVEAEEQETQYFGPGTRLLVL.

CDR3 DNA: TGCGCCAGCAGCCCAATAGCGGGAGCCGCAGATACGCAGTATTTT. Its translation is CASSPIAGAADTQYF. The chain couples TRBV4-1 to TRBJ2-3; TRBD2 matches 9 bases. In germline, CDR1 is MGHRA, CDR2 YSYEKL. Trimming cost V 4 bases and J 4 bases; bases outside gene matches: 6. The CDR3 is 15 amino acids.

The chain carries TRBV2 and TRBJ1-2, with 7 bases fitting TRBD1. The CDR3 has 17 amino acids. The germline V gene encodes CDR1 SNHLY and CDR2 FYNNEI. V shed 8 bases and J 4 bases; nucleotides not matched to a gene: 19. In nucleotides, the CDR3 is TGTGCCAGCCTCGGCCCACTGGGCAGGGGGTCCCCCTATGGCTACACCTTC. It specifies CASLGPLGRGSPYGYTF.

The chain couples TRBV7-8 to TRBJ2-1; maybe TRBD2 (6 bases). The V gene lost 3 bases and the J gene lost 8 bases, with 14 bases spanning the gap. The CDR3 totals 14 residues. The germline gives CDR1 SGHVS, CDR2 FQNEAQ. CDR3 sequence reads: CASSFGGIRDEQFF. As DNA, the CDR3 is TGTGCCAGCAGCTTCGGGGGAATTAGGGATGAGCAGTTCTTC. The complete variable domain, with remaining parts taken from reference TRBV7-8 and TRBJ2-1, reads GAGVSQSPRYKVAKRGQDVALRCDPISGHVSLFWYQQALGQGPEFLTYFQNEAQLDKSGLPSDRFFAERPEGSVSTLKIQRTQQEDSAVYLCASSFGGIRDEQFFGPGTRLTVL.

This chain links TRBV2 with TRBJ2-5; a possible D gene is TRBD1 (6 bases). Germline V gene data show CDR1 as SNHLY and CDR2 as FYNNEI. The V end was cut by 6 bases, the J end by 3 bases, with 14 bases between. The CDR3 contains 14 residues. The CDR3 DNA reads TGTGCCAGCAGAGAACAGGGTAGGGAAGAGACCCAGTACTTC. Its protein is CASREQGREETQYF.

CDR3 DNA sequence: TGTGCCAGCTGCCGATTATCGGGGAGAGCGTCAGATACGCAGTATTTT. Amino acids: CASCRLSGRASDTQYF. The rearrangement uses TRBV5-6 and TRBJ2-3; TRBD2 is a possible D gene (5 bases). Germline CDR1 and CDR2: SGHDT and YYEEEE. The CDR3 is 16 residues long. V gave up 7 bases and J gave up 4 bases, with 22 bases separating them.

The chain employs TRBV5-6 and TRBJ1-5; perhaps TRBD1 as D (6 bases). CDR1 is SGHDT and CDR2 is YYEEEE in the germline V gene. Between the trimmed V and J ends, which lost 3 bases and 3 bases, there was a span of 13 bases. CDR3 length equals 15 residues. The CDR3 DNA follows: TGTGCCAGCAGCTGGGGTAGGACAGACAATCAGCCCCAGCATTTT. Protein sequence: CASSWGRTDNQPQHF. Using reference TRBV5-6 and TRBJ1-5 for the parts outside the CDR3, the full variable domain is DAGVTQSPTHLIKTRGQQVTLRCSPKSGHDTVSWYQQALGQGPQFIFQYYEEEERQRGNFPDRFSGHQFPNYSSELNVNALLLGDSALYLCASSWGRTDNQPQHFGDGTRLSIL.

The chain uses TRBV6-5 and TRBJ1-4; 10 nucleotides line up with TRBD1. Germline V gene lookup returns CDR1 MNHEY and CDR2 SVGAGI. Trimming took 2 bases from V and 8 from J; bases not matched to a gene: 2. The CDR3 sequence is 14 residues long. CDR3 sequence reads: CASSYGQGGEKLFF. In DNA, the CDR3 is TGTGCCAGCAGTTACGGACAGGGGGGGGAAAAACTGTTTTTT.

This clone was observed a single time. In nucleotides, the CDR3 is TGTGCCAGCAGCTTGGACAGGGGCACTGAAGCTTTCTTT. Translating it yields CASSLDRGTEAFF. The chain has TRBV5-4 and TRBJ1-1; TRBD1 matches 7 bases. V shed 0 bases, J shed 4 bases, and the junction held 0 bases outside the gene matches. This CDR3 is 13 amino acids long. The V gene's germline CDR1 is SGHNT and CDR2 YYREEE (reference sequence).

Written as DNA, the CDR3 is TGTGCCAGCAGCCAAGAATTCGGGGACACTGAAGCTTTCTTT. Residues: CASSQEFGDTEAFF. The chain carries TRBV3-1 (or the pseudogene TRBV3-2) and TRBJ1-1; no definite D call. The CDR3 consists of 14 residues. Trimming stripped 0 bases from V and 3 bases from J, with 8 bases between. Germline V lookup: CDR1 LGHDT, CDR2 YNNKEL (reference sequence).

CDR3 amino acids: CASRTYYEQYF. The CDR3 DNA reads TGTGCCAGCAGAACCTACTACGAGCAGTACTTC. The chain joins TRBV6-5 to TRBJ2-7, with D hard to call. Trimming stripped 6 bases from V and 3 bases from J, with 6 bases between. Germline CDR1 reads MNHEY; CDR2 reads SVGAGI. CDR3 size: 11 residues.

CDR3 region: CASSLLSVNSPLHF. As DNA, the CDR3 is TGTGCCAGCAGCTTACTGTCAGTAAATTCACCCCTCCACTTT. This chain uses TRBV7-9 with TRBJ1-6; D not resolved. The germline gives CDR1 SEHNR, CDR2 FQNEAQ (reference sequence). This CDR3 has 14 residues. V gave up 2 bases and J gave up 7 bases, with 9 bases separating them.

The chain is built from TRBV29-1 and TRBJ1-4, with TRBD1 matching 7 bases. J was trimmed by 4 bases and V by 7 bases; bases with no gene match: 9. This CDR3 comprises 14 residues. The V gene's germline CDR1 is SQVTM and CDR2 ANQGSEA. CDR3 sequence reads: CSAKQGTFNEKLFF. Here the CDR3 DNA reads TGCAGCGCAAAACAGGGGACCTTTAATGAAAAACTGTTTTTT.

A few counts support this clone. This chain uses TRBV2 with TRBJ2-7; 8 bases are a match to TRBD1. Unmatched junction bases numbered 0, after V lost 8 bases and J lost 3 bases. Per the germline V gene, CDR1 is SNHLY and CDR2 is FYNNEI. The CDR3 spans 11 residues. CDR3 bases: TGTGCCAGCGACAGGGGCTACGAGCAGTACTTC. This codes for CASDRGYEQYF.

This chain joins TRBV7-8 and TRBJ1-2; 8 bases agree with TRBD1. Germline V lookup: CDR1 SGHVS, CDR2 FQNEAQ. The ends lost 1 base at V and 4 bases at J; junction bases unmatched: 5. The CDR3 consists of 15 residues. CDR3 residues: CASSLDETGVYGYTF. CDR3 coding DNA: TGTGCCAGCAGCTTAGACGAGACAGGGGTCTATGGCTACACCTTC.

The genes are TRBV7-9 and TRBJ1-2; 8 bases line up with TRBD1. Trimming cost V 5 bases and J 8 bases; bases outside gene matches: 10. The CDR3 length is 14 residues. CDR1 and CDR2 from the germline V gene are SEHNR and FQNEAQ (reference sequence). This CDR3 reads CASSGRDRGRGYTF. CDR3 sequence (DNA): TGTGCCAGCAGCGGCAGAGACAGGGGAAGAGGCTACACCTTC.

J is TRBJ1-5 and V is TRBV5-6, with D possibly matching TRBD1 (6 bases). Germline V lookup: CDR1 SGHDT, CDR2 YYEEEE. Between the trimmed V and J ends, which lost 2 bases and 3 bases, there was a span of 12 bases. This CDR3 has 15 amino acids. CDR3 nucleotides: TGTGCCAGCAGCTTTCAGGGGCCTTCCAATCAGCCCCAGCATTTT. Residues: CASSFQGPSNQPQHF.

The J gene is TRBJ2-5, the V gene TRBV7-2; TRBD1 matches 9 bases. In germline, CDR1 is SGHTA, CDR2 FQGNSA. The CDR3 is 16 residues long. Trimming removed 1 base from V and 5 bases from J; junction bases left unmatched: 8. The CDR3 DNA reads TGTGCCAGCAGCTTAGGGACAGGGGTTTTTATCGAGACCCAGTACTTC. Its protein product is CASSLGTGVFIETQYF.

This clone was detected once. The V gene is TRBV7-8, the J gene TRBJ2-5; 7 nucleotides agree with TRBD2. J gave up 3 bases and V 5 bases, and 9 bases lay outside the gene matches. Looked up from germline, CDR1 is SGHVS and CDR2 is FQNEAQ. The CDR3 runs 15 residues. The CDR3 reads CASSQTVREEETQYF. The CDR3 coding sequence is TGTGCCAGCAGCCAGACCGTCCGGGAGGAAGAGACCCAGTACTTC.

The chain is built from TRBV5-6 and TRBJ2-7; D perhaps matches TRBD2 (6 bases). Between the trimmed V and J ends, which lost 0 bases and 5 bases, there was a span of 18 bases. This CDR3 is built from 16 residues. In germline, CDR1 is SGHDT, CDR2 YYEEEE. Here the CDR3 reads CASSLEAGWLGNEQYF. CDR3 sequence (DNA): TGTGCCAGCAGCTTGGAGGCGGGATGGTTAGGAAACGAGCAGTACTTC. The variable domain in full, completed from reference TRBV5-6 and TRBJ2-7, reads DAGVTQSPTHLIKTRGQQVTLRCSPKSGHDTVSWYQQALGQGPQFIFQYYEEEERQRGNFPDRFSGHQFPNYSSELNVNALLLGDSALYLCASSLEAGWLGNEQYFGPGTRLTVT.

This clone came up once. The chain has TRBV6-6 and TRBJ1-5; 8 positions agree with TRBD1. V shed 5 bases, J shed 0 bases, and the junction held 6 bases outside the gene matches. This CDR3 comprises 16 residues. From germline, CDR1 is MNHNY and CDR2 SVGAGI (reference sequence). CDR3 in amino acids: CASSPRTGSSNQPQHF. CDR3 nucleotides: TGTGCCAGCAGTCCTAGGACAGGGAGTAGCAATCAGCCCCAGCATTTT.

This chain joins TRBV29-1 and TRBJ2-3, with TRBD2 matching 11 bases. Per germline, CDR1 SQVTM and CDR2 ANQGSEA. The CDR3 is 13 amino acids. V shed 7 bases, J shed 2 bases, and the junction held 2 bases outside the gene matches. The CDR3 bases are TGCAGCGGGGGACTAGCGGACACAGATACGCAGTATTTT. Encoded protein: CSGGLADTDTQYF.